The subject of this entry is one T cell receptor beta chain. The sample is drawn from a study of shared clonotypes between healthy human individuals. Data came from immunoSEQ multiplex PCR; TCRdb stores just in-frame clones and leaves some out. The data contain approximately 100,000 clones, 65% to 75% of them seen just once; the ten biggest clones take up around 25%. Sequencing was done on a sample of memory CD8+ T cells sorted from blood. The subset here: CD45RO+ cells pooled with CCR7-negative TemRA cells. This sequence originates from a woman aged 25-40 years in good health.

The CDR3: CASIPPTESPLHF. The CDR3 DNA sequence: TGTGCCAGCATCCCACCCACTGAATCACCCCTCCACTTT. The chain is built from TRBV2 and TRBJ1-6; D is uncertain. This CDR3 region has 13 residues. Trimming pared 7 bases from V and 10 bases from J, leaving 14 bases between. Per germline, CDR1 SNHLY and CDR2 FYNNEI.